This T cell receptor beta chain was recovered during a study of T cell responses to AZD1222 COVID-19 vaccine. Study in general: Some second doses came at about 4 weeks and others at about 12 weeks; these were pooled. Broader study findings: Only a handful of AZD1222 recipients were seropositive at baseline. Donors in the cohort were predominantly white British and more often female, and clonal diversity was possibly underestimated.

This CDR3 is 14 amino acids long. Points on this clone: As yet, its antigen is unknown.

This table comes from immunoSEQ multiplex PCR, and its TCRdb copy is limited to in-frame clones, with some not included. The table records about 120,000 clones, 85% to 90% of them present only once. The source of this sequence is an adult in good health. The material sequenced was peripheral blood, taken on day 0 of AZD1222 vaccination. The chain is built from TRBV21-1 and TRBJ2-5; the table's TRBD1 call for D was not verified on the DNA. TRBV21-1 is described as a pseudogene. The CDR3 sequence: CASSKIWQQETQYF. CDR3 nucleotide sequence: TGTGCCAGCAGCAAAATATGGCAGCAAGAGACCCAGTACTTC.